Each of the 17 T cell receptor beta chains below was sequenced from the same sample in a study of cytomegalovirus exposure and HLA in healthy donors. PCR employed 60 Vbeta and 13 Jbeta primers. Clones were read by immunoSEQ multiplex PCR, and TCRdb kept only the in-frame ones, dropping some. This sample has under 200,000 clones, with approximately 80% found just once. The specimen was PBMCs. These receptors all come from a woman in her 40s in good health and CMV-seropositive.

The CDR3 loop reads CASSLGGVGGEAFF. The CDR3 nucleotides are TGTGCCAGCAGTTTAGGAGGGGTTGGAGGTGAAGCTTTCTTT. The chain joins TRBV28 to TRBJ1-1; possibly TRBD1 for D (5 bases). Trimming took off 2 bases at V and 7 bases at J, with 14 bases between the two ends. The V gene's germline CDR1 is MDHEN and CDR2 SYDVKM. The CDR3 runs to 14 residues. The full variable domain, with the rest looked up from reference TRBV28 and TRBJ1-1, is DVKVTQSSRYLVKRTGEKVFLECVQDMDHENMFWYRQDPGLGLRLIYFSYDVKMKEKGDIPEGYSVSREKKERFSLILESASTNQTSMYLCASSLGGVGGEAFFGQGTRLTVV.

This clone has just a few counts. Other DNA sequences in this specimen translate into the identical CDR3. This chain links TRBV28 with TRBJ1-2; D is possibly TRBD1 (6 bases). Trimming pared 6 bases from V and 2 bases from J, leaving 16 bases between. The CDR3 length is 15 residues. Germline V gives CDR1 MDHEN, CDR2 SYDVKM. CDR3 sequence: CASSLPGHPNYGYTF. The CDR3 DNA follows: TGTGCCAGCAGCCTCCCGGGACACCCCAACTATGGCTACACCTTC.

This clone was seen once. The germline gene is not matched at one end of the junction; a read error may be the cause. DNA of the CDR3: TGTGCCAGCAGACAAGAGGCTTTTAGGGGAAGCGGGATGGATGAGCAGTTCTTC. It encodes CASRQEAFRGSGMDEQFF. This rearrangement joins TRBV4-2 to TRBJ2-1; TRBD2 matches at 7 bases. The germline V gene encodes CDR1 LGHNA and CDR2 YNFKEQ. The CDR3 covers 18 residues.

The CDR3 protein is CASSPSASGPYGYTF. The CDR3 DNA is TGTGCCAGCAGCCCTAGCGCTTCAGGGCCCTATGGCTACACCTTC. V usage is TRBV7-9 and J usage is TRBJ1-2; a possible D gene is TRBD1 (5 bases). Germline values: CDR1 SEHNR, CDR2 FQNEAQ (reference sequence). This CDR3 is 15 amino acids long. V dropped 5 bases and J dropped 4 bases, with 17 bases sitting between them. Full variable domain (outside the CDR3, taken from reference TRBV7-9 and TRBJ1-2): DTGVSQNPRHKITKRGQNVTFRCDPISEHNRLYWYRQTLGQGPEFLTYFQNEAQLEKSRLLSDRFSAERPKGSFSTLEIQRTEQGDSAMYLCASSPSASGPYGYTFGSGTRLTVV.

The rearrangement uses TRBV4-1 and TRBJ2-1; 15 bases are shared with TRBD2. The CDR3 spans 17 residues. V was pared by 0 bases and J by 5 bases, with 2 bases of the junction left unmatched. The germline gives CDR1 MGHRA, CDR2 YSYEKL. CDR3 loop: CASSQDGTSGGNNEQFF. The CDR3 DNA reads TGCGCCAGCAGCCAAGACGGGACTAGCGGGGGGAACAATGAGCAGTTCTTC.

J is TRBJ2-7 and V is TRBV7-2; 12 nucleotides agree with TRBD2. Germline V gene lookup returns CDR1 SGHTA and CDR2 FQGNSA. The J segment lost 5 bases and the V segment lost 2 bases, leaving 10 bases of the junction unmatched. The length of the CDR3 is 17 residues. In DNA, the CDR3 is TGTGCCAGCAGCTTATCCCCTAGCGGGAGGGCGGAAAACGAGCAGTACTTC. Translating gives CASSLSPSGRAENEQYF.

The CDR3 DNA reads TGTGCCAGCAGTTCTAGCGGGGACAACCGGGATACGCAGTATTTT. Encoded protein: CASSSSGDNRDTQYF. The chain has TRBV28 and TRBJ2-3; 9 bases match TRBD2. The V gene end was trimmed by 4 bases and the J gene end by 6 bases; junction bases not matched to a gene: 8. The CDR3 spans 15 residues. CDR1 and CDR2 from the germline V gene are MDHEN and SYDVKM.

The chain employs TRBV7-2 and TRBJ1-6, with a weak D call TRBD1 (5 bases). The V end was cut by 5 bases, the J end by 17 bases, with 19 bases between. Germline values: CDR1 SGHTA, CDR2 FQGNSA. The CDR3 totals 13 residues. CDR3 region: CASSATPTDFIHF. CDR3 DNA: TGTGCCAGCAGCGCTACCCCGACAGACTTCATCCACTTT.

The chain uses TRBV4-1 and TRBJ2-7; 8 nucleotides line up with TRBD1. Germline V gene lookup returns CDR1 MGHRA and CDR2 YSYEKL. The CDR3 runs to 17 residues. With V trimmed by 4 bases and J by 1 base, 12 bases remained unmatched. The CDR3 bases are TGCGCCAGCAGCCGCCAAGACTTAACAGGGGGTTCCTACGAGCAGTACTTC. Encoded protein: CASSRQDLTGGSYEQYF.

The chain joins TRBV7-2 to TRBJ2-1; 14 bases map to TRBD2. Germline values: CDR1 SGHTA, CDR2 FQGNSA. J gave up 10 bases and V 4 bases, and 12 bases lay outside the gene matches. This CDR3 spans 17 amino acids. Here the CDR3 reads CASSSPLGLAGAREQFF. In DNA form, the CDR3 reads TGTGCCAGCAGCTCCCCCCTGGGACTAGCGGGGGCCCGCGAGCAGTTCTTC. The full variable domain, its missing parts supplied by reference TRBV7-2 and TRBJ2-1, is GAGVSQSPSNKVTEKGKDVELRCDPISGHTALYWYRQSLGQGLEFLIYFQGNSAPDKSGLPSDRFSAERTGGSVSTLTIQRTQQEDSAVYLCASSSPLGLAGAREQFFGPGTRLTVL.

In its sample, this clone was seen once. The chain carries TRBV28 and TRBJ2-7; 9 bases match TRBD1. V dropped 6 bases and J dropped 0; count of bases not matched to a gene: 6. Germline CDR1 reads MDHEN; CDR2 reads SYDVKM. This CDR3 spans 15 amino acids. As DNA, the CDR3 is TGTGCCAGCAGCCCACAGGGGGCTGGCTCCTACGAGCAGTACTTC. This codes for CASSPQGAGSYEQYF.

Written as DNA, the CDR3 is TGTGCCAGCAGCCCCGGACTAGCGGGGTTTCGGGAGCAGTACTTC. Protein sequence: CASSPGLAGFREQYF. The V and J genes are TRBV5-4 and TRBJ2-7; 12 positions agree with TRBD2. Per the germline V gene, CDR1 is SGHNT and CDR2 is YYREEE (reference sequence). The CDR3 sequence is 15 residues long. The V segment lost 4 bases and the J segment 7 bases; nucleotides outside the gene matches: 9.

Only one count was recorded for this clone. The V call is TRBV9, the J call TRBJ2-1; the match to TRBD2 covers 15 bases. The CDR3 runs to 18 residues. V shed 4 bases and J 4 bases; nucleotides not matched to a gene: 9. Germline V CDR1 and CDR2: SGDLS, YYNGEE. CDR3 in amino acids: CASSFGLAGGGSYNEQFF. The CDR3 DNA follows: TGTGCCAGCAGCTTTGGACTAGCGGGAGGGGGTTCTTACAATGAGCAGTTCTTC.

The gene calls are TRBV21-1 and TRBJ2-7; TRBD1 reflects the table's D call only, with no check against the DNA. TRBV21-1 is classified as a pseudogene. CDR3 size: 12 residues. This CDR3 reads CASSNRGDEQYF. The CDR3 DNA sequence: TGTGCCAGCAGCAACAGGGGCGACGAGCAGTACTTC.

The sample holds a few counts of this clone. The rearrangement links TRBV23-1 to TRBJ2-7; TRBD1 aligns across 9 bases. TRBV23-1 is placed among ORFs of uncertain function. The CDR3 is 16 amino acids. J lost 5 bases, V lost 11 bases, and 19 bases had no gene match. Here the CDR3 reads CAPGPEGTGKRHEQYF. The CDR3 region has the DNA TGCGCCCCCGGGCCCGAAGGGACAGGGAAAAGGCACGAGCAGTACTTC.

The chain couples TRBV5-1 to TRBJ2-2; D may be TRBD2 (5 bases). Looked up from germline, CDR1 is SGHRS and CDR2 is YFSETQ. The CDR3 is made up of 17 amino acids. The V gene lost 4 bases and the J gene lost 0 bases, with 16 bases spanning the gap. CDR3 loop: CASSPRSGLTNTGELFF. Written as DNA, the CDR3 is TGCGCCAGCAGCCCTCGGAGTGGACTTACGAACACCGGGGAGCTGTTTTTT.

CDR3 coding DNA: TGTGCCAGCAGCTTAAACCGACTAGCGGGGCTGGAAGGGAGCGAGCAGTACTTC. Translating gives CASSLNRLAGLEGSEQYF. The chain has TRBV11-2 and TRBJ2-7, with TRBD2 identical over 11 bases. The V gene end was trimmed by 2 bases and the J gene end by 6 bases; junction bases not matched to a gene: 15. Germline V CDR1 and CDR2: SGHAT, FQNNGV. The CDR3 is 18 amino acids.